The TCR beta chain described here comes from a study of blood T cell repertoires in COVID-19. Study-level information: Samples came from the United States, Italy and Spain, spanning acute and convalescent COVID-19. PBMCs, B-cell-depleted T cells, or T cells provided the cDNA or gDNA that made up the material.

The data were produced by immunoSEQ multiplex PCR, yet TCRdb's version contains in-frame clones alone and is incomplete. The sample carries around 250,000 clones, almost 85% recorded once. Ages ranged from about 18 to 89 years, with residence in about two dozen US areas. Participants reported their clinical history, and cohort assignment relied on those reports. The specimen sequenced was PBMCs or T cells enriched from blood (not recorded which). The clonotype originates from a woman aged 45-65 years with acute COVID-19.

Here the CDR3 DNA reads TGCGCCAGCAGCTTAGGCCCGACAGGGTCTGGAAACACCATATATTTT. It codes for CASSLGPTGSGNTIYF. J is TRBJ1-3 and V is TRBV5-1; 7 bases agree with TRBD1. CDR3 length: 16 amino acids. Per germline, CDR1 SGHRS and CDR2 YFSETQ. V lost 2 bases and J lost 1; bases outside the gene matches: 6.